The sequence of this T cell receptor beta chain was determined in a study of blood T cell repertoires in COVID-19. Assay: immunoSEQ multiplex PCR; the TCRdb copy retains only in-frame clones and omits some. The repertoire holds under 300,000 clones, with about 80% as singletons. The CDR3 covers 13 residues. Trimming stripped 3 bases from V and 2 bases from J, with 9 bases between. Germline V gene data show CDR1 as SGDLS and CDR2 as YYNGEE. Sample: peripheral blood. The V and J genes are TRBV9 and TRBJ2-7; D remains unclear. This clonotype was obtained from a woman older than 75 with acute or convalescent COVID-19. CDR3 region: CASSAGPAYEQYF. The CDR3 DNA follows: TGTGCCAGCAGCGCTGGGCCCGCCTACGAGCAGTACTTC. Drawing the rest from reference TRBV9 and TRBJ2-7, the complete variable domain is DSGVTQTPKHLITATGQRVTLRCSPRSGDLSVYWYQQSLDQGLQFLIQYYNGEERAKGNILERFSAQQFPDLHSELNLSSLELGDSALYFCASSAGPAYEQYFGPGTRLTVT.